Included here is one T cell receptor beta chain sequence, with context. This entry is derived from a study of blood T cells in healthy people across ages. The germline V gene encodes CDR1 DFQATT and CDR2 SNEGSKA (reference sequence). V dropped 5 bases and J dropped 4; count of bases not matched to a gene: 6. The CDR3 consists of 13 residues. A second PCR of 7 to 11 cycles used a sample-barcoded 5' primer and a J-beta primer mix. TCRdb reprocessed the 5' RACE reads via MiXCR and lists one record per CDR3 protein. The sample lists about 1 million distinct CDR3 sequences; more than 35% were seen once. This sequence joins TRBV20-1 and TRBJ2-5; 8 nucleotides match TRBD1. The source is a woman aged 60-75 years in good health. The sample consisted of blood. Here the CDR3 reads CSAQTGTGETQYF. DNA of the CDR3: TGCAGTGCTCAAACCGGGACAGGAGAGACCCAGTACTTC.